Listed here are 32 T cell receptor beta chains from one sample, sequenced in a study of response to subunit inactivated influenza vaccine. TCRdb reanalysed the RT-PCR reads using MiXCR and keeps one entry per CDR3 protein. This sample has a few hundred thousand distinct CDR3 sequences; approximately 7.3% occur once, and the top ten carry about an eighth. The sample was PBMCs from blood, taken roughly 24 months after vaccination. The origin of the receptors is a man in his fifties or sixties who received an inactivated influenza vaccine.

This clonotype was seen a handful of times. This chain connects TRBV4-1 to TRBJ2-1; D call uncertain. CDR3 length equals 16 residues. Germline V gene sequence: CDR1 MGHRA, CDR2 YSYEKL. V gave up 0 bases and J gave up 1 base, with 10 bases separating them. The CDR3 bases are TGCGCCAGCAGCCAAGATCCGCTCTTATCCTACAATGAGCAGTTCTTC. This translates into CASSQDPLLSYNEQFF.

This clonotype occurred a few times. This chain connects TRBV20-1 to TRBJ2-3, with D possibly being TRBD2 (6 bases). The germline V and J ends were trimmed by 6 bases and 2 bases, with 18 bases remaining between them. Germline V lookup: CDR1 DFQATT, CDR2 SNEGSKA (reference sequence). CDR3 length: 15 residues. The CDR3 nucleotides are TGCAGTGCCCCCCGAGGACTACTCTACACAGATACGCAGTATTTT. This sequence encodes CSAPRGLLYTDTQYF.

This clonotype has more than one count but fewer than ten. The V gene is TRBV18, the J gene TRBJ2-7, with D possibly matching TRBD2 (5 bases). The CDR3 totals 16 residues. From germline, CDR1 is KGHSH and CDR2 LQKENI. V lost 3 bases and J 1 base, leaving 16 bases between the germline ends. The CDR3 spells CASSPVGRTGSYEQYF. Here the CDR3 DNA reads TGTGCCAGCTCACCCGTGGGGAGAACCGGATCCTACGAGCAGTACTTC.

This clonotype showed up just a few times. The CDR3 DNA follows: TGTGCCAGCAGTTACAGACAGGGAGACTATGGCTACACCTTC. This gives the protein CASSYRQGDYGYTF. The chain recombines TRBV6-5 with TRBJ1-2; 7 bases agree with TRBD1. Germline trimming cut 2 bases from V and 3 bases from J; bases unmatched to any gene: 3. The length of the CDR3 is 14 residues. Germline CDR1 reads MNHEY; CDR2 reads SVGAGI.

The chain is built from TRBV20-1 and TRBJ1-1, with a weak D call TRBD1 (5 bases). The CDR3 contains 16 residues. V gave up 3 bases and J gave up 2 bases, with 19 bases separating them. Germline lookup yields CDR1 DFQATT and CDR2 SNEGSKA (reference sequence). The CDR3 protein is CSASGFSGGDNTEAFF. For the CDR3, the DNA is TGCAGTGCTAGCGGATTTTCCGGGGGGGACAACACTGAAGCTTTCTTT.

This clonotype has a count of ten or more. The gene calls are TRBV7-7 and TRBJ2-5, with TRBD2 matching 7 bases. The CDR3 covers 14 residues. Per germline, CDR1 SSHAT and CDR2 FNYEAQ (reference sequence). Trimming removed 5 bases from V and 2 bases from J; junction bases left unmatched: 5. The CDR3 DNA is TGTGCCAGCAGCATCTCGGGACTACAAGAGACCCAGTACTTC. Its protein is CASSISGLQETQYF.

In its sample, this clonotype was seen a few times. This chain connects TRBV20-1 to TRBJ2-7; 10 bases are a match to TRBD1. The CDR3 is 15 residues long. Germline assignment: CDR1 DFQATT and CDR2 SNEGSKA (reference sequence). V shed 7 bases, J shed 4 bases, and the junction held 13 bases outside the gene matches. The CDR3 region is CSVSHRQGAIYEQYF. CDR3 DNA sequence: TGCAGTGTCTCACACCGACAGGGGGCAATATACGAGCAGTACTTC.

The CDR3 here is CASSERTGGRNTEAFF. In DNA, the CDR3 is TGCGCCAGCAGCGAACGGACAGGGGGAAGGAACACTGAAGCTTTCTTT. The chain uses TRBV5-1 and TRBJ1-1; 10 nucleotides align to TRBD1. V dropped 4 bases and J dropped 1; count of bases not matched to a gene: 7. The CDR3 sequence is 16 residues long. The germline gives CDR1 SGHRS, CDR2 YFSETQ.

This clonotype has just a few counts. The chain recombines TRBV4-1 with TRBJ1-4; D ambiguous. V was pared by 5 bases and J by 5 bases, with 18 bases between. The CDR3 is made up of 16 amino acids. From germline, CDR1 is MGHRA and CDR2 YSYEKL. The CDR3 sequence: CASSSRTGIANEKLFF. The DNA for the CDR3 is TGCGCCAGCAGCTCCCGGACCGGGATTGCAAATGAAAAACTGTTTTTT.

In this sample, this clonotype turned up a few times. The chain recombines TRBV6-5 with TRBJ2-5; D is unclear. V lost 0 bases and J 5 bases, leaving 7 bases between the germline ends. CDR3 size: 13 residues. The germline V gene encodes CDR1 MNHEY and CDR2 SVGAGI. CDR3 DNA sequence: TGTGCCAGCAGTTACTCGCTTTGGGAGACCCAGTACTTC. It encodes CASSYSLWETQYF.

This clonotype was counted a few times. The J gene is TRBJ1-1, the V gene TRBV24-1; D unclear. Per germline, CDR1 KGHDR and CDR2 SFDVKD. The CDR3 has 12 residues. Trimming stripped 5 bases from V and 8 bases from J, with 11 bases between. In DNA, the CDR3 is TGTGCCACCAGTGGGCCAGATCAAGAAGCTTTCTTT. It is translated as CATSGPDQEAFF.

The CDR3 sequence: CASSSLSDNEQFF. The CDR3 nucleotides read TGTGCCAGCAGCTCCCTTAGCGACAATGAGCAGTTCTTC. The J gene is TRBJ2-1, the V gene TRBV7-2, with D perhaps TRBD2 (5 bases). The V end was cut by 4 bases, the J end by 5 bases, with 9 bases between. The CDR3 runs 13 residues. Germline values: CDR1 SGHTA, CDR2 FQGNSA.

Note on this clonotype: A read error may be the cause here, since a much bigger clone is one base away. The chain couples TRBV20-1 to TRBJ1-3, with D maybe TRBD1 (5 bases). The CDR3 runs to 16 residues. Germline V gives CDR1 DFQATT, CDR2 SNEGSKA (reference sequence). The CDR3: CCARTSTGNPGNTIYF. In DNA form, the CDR3 reads TGCTGTGCTAGGACTTCTACAGGCAACCCTGGAAACACCATATATTTT.

This clonotype was detected only a few times. The chain employs TRBV27 and TRBJ2-7; 14 bases map to TRBD2. The germline V gene has CDR1 MNHEY and CDR2 SMNVEV (reference sequence). With 6 bases clipped from V and 6 bases from J, the junction kept 10 bases outside the gene matches. The CDR3 has 16 residues. The CDR3 nucleotides are TGTGCCAGCAGAAACCCCGGGACTAGCGGGAGCGGCGAGCAGTACTTC. Its translation: CASRNPGTSGSGEQYF.

This clonotype was seen only a few times. The V and J genes are TRBV18 and TRBJ2-7; perhaps TRBD1 as D (6 bases). The CDR3 length is 15 residues. Germline assignment: CDR1 KGHSH and CDR2 LQKENI. V lost 3 bases and J 0 bases, leaving 12 bases between the germline ends. The CDR3 reads CASSPSTGFSYEQYF. The CDR3 nucleotides are TGTGCCAGCTCACCCAGCACAGGGTTCTCCTACGAGCAGTACTTC.

The V and J genes are TRBV4-3 and TRBJ2-2, with 9 bases aligning to TRBD1. Germline V gene sequence: CDR1 LGHNA, CDR2 YSLEER. V lost 1 base to trimming and J lost 4 bases; unmatched junction nucleotides: 7. The CDR3 is 17 residues long. The CDR3 region is CASSQGSGTGSTGELFF. Written as DNA, the CDR3 is TGCGCCAGCAGCCAAGGATCCGGGACAGGGAGCACCGGGGAGCTGTTTTTT.

This clonotype came up many times. This chain uses TRBV6-1 with TRBJ2-2, with D possibly TRBD1 on 6 matching bases. CDR1 and CDR2 (germline): MNHNS, SASEGT. Trimming took off 6 bases at V and 6 bases at J, with 14 bases between the two ends. This CDR3 comprises 14 residues. CDR3 nucleotide sequence: TGTGCCAGCAGCGGACAGACCAGGGCCGGGGAGCTGTTTTTT. It is translated as CASSGQTRAGELFF.

The chain combines TRBV4-1 with TRBJ2-1; D is uncertain. The CDR3 sequence is 15 residues long. Trimming took off 4 bases at V and 0 bases at J, with 10 bases between the two ends. Germline CDR1 MGHRA, CDR2 YSYEKL. Here the CDR3 reads CASSPQQSSYNEQFF. CDR3 nucleotide sequence: TGCGCCAGCAGCCCCCAGCAAAGCTCCTACAATGAGCAGTTCTTC.

This clonotype was recorded a few times. V and J are TRBV2 and TRBJ2-3, with TRBD2 as a possible D gene (6 bases). V lost 6 bases and J lost 0, with 13 bases in between. The CDR3 totals 15 residues. Germline values: CDR1 SNHLY, CDR2 FYNNEI. CDR3: CASREGLLSTDTQYF. As DNA, the CDR3 is TGTGCCAGCAGGGAGGGACTCCTAAGCACAGATACGCAGTATTTT.

V is TRBV12-3 or TRBV12-4 and J is TRBJ1-2; 9 nucleotides match TRBD1. This CDR3 comprises 13 residues. The V gene end was trimmed by 6 bases and the J gene end by 7 bases; junction bases not matched to a gene: 6. The CDR3 coding sequence is TGTGCCAGCAGCGGGGACAGGGCTTTTGGCTACACCTTC. Its translation: CASSGDRAFGYTF.

Only a few counts were recorded for this clonotype. The chain links TRBV27 to TRBJ2-1; D is undetermined. The germline V gene encodes CDR1 MNHEY and CDR2 SMNVEV (reference sequence). V gave up 7 bases and J gave up 0 bases, with 16 bases separating them. The CDR3 is made up of 16 amino acids. The chain's CDR3 is CASTPNWYSSYNEQFF. The DNA of the CDR3 is TGTGCCAGCACTCCGAACTGGTACAGCTCCTACAATGAGCAGTTCTTC.

This clonotype was detected only a few times. The rearrangement links TRBV2 to TRBJ1-4; D unclear. V lost 10 bases to trimming and J lost 8 bases, with 17 bases between them. The CDR3 runs 13 residues. Per germline, CDR1 SNHLY and CDR2 FYNNEI. CDR3 DNA: TGTGCCACCAAACCGGAGGGAGAAGAAAAACTGTTTTTT. Protein sequence: CATKPEGEEKLFF.

This clonotype was recorded at least ten times. V and J are TRBV6-2 or TRBV6-3 and TRBJ1-6, with 8 bases aligning to TRBD1. V was pared by 6 bases and J by 9 bases, with 13 bases of the junction left unmatched. There are 16 residues in the CDR3. Germline-derived CDR1 and CDR2 are MNHEY and SVGEGT. In nucleotides, the CDR3 is TGTGCCAGCAGCCCCCTTGGCAGGGGGCTTTCTTCACCCCTCCACTTT. Translation: CASSPLGRGLSSPLHF.

This clonotype was counted a few times. The chain employs TRBV2 and TRBJ2-5; 7 nucleotides line up with TRBD2. This CDR3 comprises 15 residues. V dropped 8 bases and J dropped 5; count of bases not matched to a gene: 14. In germline, CDR1 is SNHLY, CDR2 FYNNEI. In DNA, the CDR3 is TGTGCCAGCGAACGAGCGGGGAAGCCGGAGGAGACCCAGTACTTC. Translation: CASERAGKPEETQYF. The whole variable domain, filled in from reference TRBV2 and TRBJ2-5, reads EPEVTQTPSHQVTQMGQEVILRCVPISNHLYFYWYRQILGQKVEFLVSFYNNEISEKSEIFDDQFSVERPDGSNFTLKIRSTKLEDSAMYFCASERAGKPEETQYFGPGTRLLVL.

This clonotype showed up just a few times. V and J are TRBV20-1 and TRBJ2-7; D gene uncertain. V was shortened by 4 bases and J by 7 bases, with 20 bases between the two germline ends. CDR3 length equals 14 residues. Germline CDR1 DFQATT, CDR2 SNEGSKA (reference sequence). The DNA for the CDR3 is TGCAGTGCTAATTCGCCTAGAAGACCGTATGAGCAGTACTTC. Encoded protein: CSANSPRRPYEQYF.

The table lists this clonotype with many counts. The gene calls are TRBV20-1 and TRBJ1-2; no definite D call. Germline CDR1 reads DFQATT; CDR2 reads SNEGSKA (reference sequence). This CDR3 has 13 amino acids. Trimming left V 1 base short and J 0 bases short, with 6 bases between. CDR3 coding DNA: TGCAGTGCTAGAGCTTCGGCTAACTATGGCTACACCTTC. Amino acid sequence: CSARASANYGYTF.

This clonotype was detected only a few times. V and J are TRBV12-3 or TRBV12-4 and TRBJ1-1; D remains unclear. V lost 2 bases to trimming and J lost 7 bases, with 8 bases between them. There are 12 residues in the CDR3. The CDR3 spells CASSLWPGEAFF. As DNA, the CDR3 is TGTGCCAGCAGTTTATGGCCAGGTGAAGCTTTCTTT.

The gene calls are TRBV4-1 and TRBJ1-1, with D perhaps TRBD1 (6 bases). CDR1 MGHRA and CDR2 YSYEKL come from the germline V gene. The CDR3 sequence is 15 residues long. Deletions cut 4 bases from V and 5 bases from J, with 17 bases between. CDR3 sequence reads: CASSPIRGGKTEAFF. CDR3 sequence (DNA): TGCGCCAGCAGCCCGATAAGGGGGGGGAAAACTGAAGCTTTCTTT.

The V call is TRBV28, the J call TRBJ2-5; D remains unclear. The CDR3 contains 16 residues. Germline lookup yields CDR1 MDHEN and CDR2 SYDVKM. V was clipped by 3 bases and J by 0 bases, with 14 bases between them. CDR3 in amino acids: CASSFPGRRYQETQYF. In DNA, the CDR3 is TGTGCCAGCAGTTTCCCCGGACGGCGGTACCAAGAGACCCAGTACTTC.

Ten or more counts support this clonotype. The J gene is TRBJ1-1, the V gene TRBV5-6; TRBD1 matches 9 bases. The CDR3 runs 15 residues. J was trimmed by 3 bases and V by 3 bases; bases with no gene match: 6. Looked up from germline, CDR1 is SGHDT and CDR2 is YYEEEE. In nucleotides, the CDR3 is TGTGCCAGCAGCTGGAAGCGGGACAGGGACACTGAAGCTTTCTTT. Amino acids: CASSWKRDRDTEAFF.

A few counts support this clonotype. The rearrangement uses TRBV6-6 and TRBJ2-1; TRBD1 aligns across 7 bases. Germline assignment: CDR1 MNHNY and CDR2 SVGAGI (reference sequence). V gave up 6 bases and J gave up 3 bases; unmatched junction bases: 5. The CDR3 consists of 14 residues. In DNA form, the CDR3 reads TGTGCCAGCAGACCGGGACAGAGCTACAATGAGCAGTTCTTC. Translating gives CASRPGQSYNEQFF.

The genes are TRBV4-1 and TRBJ1-5; D gene ambiguous. The CDR3 is made up of 15 amino acids. CDR1 and CDR2 (germline): MGHRA, YSYEKL. Trimming shortened V by 0 bases and J by 7 bases, and 13 bases separated the two germline ends. CDR3 coding DNA: TGCGCCAGCAGCCAAGATCGCGTCAGCGGCCAGCCCCAGCATTTT. It translates to CASSQDRVSGQPQHF.